This T cell receptor beta chain was captured in a study of cytomegalovirus exposure and HLA in healthy donors. Germline loops: CDR1 LNHDA, CDR2 SQIVND (reference sequence). Trimming removed 5 bases at V and 2 bases at J, with 14 bases between. The CDR3 consists of 15 residues. PCR primers comprised 60 Vbeta and 13 Jbeta primers. The table came from immunoSEQ multiplex PCR; TCRdb's copy has only in-frame clones and leaves some out. This table holds under 200,000 clones, over 70% found once. About this clone: Its cognate antigen is unknown.

General study results and limits: Sequencing likely produced, as an artifact, a cluster of highly shared sequence variants. When presence/absence was analysed, sequencing depth was taken to be roughly uniform across donors.

The genes are TRBV19 and TRBJ2-3, with D unclear. The source is a man aged 40-49 years in good health and CMV-seronegative. Sequencing was performed on PBMCs. DNA of the CDR3: TGTGCCAGTAGTCCCGGCGGCAGCCACACAGATACGCAGTATTTT. Its translation: CASSPGGSHTDTQYF.